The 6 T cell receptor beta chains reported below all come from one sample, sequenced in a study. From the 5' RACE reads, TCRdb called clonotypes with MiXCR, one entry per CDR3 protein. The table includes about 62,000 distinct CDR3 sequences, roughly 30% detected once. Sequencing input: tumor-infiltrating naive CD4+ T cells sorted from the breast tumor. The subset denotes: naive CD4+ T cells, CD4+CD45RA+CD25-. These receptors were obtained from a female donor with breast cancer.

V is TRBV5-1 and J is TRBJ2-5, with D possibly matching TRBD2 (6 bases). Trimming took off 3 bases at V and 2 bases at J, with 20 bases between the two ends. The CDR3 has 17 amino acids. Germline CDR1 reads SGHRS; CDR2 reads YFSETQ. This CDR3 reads CASSSALVIAEQETQYF. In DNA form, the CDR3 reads TGCGCCAGCAGCTCGGCCCTCGTAATAGCGGAACAAGAGACCCAGTACTTC.

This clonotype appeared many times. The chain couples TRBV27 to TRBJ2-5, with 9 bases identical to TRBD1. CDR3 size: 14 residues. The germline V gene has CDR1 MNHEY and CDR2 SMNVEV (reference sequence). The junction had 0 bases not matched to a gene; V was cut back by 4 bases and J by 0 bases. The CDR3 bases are TGTGCCAGCAGTTGGACAGGGGACCAAGAGACCCAGTACTTC. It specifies CASSWTGDQETQYF.

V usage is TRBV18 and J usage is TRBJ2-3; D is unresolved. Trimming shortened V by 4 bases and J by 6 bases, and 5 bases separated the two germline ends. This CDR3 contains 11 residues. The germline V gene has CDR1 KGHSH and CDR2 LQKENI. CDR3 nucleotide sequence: TGTGCCAGCTCACAGTTGGATACGCAGTATTTT. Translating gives CASSQLDTQYF.

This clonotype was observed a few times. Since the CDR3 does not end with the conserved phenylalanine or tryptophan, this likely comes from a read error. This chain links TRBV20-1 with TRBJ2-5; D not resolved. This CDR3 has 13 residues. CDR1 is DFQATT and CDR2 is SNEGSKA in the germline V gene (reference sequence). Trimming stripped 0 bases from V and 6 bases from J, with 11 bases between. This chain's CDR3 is CSARDLTRQTQYY. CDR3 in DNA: TGCAGTGCTAGAGATCTAACTCGCCAGACCCAGTACTAC.

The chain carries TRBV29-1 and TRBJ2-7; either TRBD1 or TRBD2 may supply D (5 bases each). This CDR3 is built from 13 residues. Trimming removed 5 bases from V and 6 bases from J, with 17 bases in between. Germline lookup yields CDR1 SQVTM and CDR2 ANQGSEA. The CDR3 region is CSVRGNSRREQYF. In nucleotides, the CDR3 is TGCAGCGTTCGGGGCAACTCACGTCGCGAGCAGTACTTC.

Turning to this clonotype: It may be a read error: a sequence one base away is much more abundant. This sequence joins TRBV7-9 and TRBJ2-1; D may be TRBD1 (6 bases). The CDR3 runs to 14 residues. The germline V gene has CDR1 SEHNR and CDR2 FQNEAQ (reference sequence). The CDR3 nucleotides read TGTACCAGCAGCCCAGGGGTGTCCTACAATGAGCAGTTCTTC. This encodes CTSSPGVSYNEQFF.